This TCR beta chain was sequenced in a study of T-cell reconstitution after alpha-beta-depleted transplantation in children. This clonotype was counted ten times or more. The CDR3 loop spans 14 amino acids. V was trimmed by 5 bases and J by 6 bases, leaving 11 bases between them. Per germline, CDR1 MNHNS and CDR2 SASEGT. Unique molecular identifiers were incorporated when the TCRbeta library was constructed. TCRdb processed the PCR reads anew with MiXCR; each CDR3 protein has one entry. The top ten hold 28% of the sample, which has about 980,000 distinct CDR3 sequences, about 26% seen once. Sequenced here: PBMCs, mostly from graft donor cells, sampled 360 days after TCRalphabeta/CD19-depleted stem cell transplant. The source of this sequence is a boy under three years old who had a stem cell transplant for SCID, so the T cells may come from the graft donor. This rearrangement joins TRBV6-1 to TRBJ1-6; D is uncertain. CDR3 sequence (DNA): TGTGCCAGCAGTACCTACAGCGCTAATTCACCCCTCCACTTT. Protein sequence: CASSTYSANSPLHF.